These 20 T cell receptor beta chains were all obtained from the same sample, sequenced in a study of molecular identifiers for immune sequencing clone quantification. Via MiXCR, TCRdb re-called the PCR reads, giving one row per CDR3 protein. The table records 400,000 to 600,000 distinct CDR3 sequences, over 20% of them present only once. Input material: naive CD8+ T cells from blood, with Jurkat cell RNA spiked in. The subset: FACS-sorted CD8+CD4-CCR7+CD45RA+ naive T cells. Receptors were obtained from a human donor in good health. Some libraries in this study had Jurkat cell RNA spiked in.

CDR3 amino acids: CATSRDRAAKNIQYF. CDR3 bases: TGTGCCACCAGCAGAGACAGGGCGGCCAAAAACATTCAGTACTTC. The J gene is TRBJ2-4, the V gene TRBV15, with D maybe TRBD1 (5 bases). CDR3 length: 15 amino acids. Germline CDR1 reads LNHNV; CDR2 reads YYDKDF (reference sequence). Trimming shortened V by 0 bases and J by 1 base, and 7 bases separated the two germline ends.

The CDR3 sequence is CSAAPGLAGENIQYF. The CDR3 coding sequence is TGCAGTGCCGCCCCGGGACTAGCGGGGGAAAACATTCAGTACTTC. The gene calls are TRBV20-1 and TRBJ2-4; 14 bases line up with TRBD2. The CDR3 contains 15 residues. The J segment lost 5 bases and the V segment lost 6 bases, leaving 6 bases of the junction unmatched. The germline CDR1 and CDR2 sequences are DFQATT and SNEGSKA (reference sequence).

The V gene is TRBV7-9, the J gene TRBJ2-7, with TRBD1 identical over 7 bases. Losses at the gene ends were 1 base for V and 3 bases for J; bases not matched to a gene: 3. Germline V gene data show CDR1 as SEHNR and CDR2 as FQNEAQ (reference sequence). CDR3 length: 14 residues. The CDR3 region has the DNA TGTGCCAGCAGCTTAGGTGACAGGGTCTACGAGCAGTACTTC. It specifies CASSLGDRVYEQYF.

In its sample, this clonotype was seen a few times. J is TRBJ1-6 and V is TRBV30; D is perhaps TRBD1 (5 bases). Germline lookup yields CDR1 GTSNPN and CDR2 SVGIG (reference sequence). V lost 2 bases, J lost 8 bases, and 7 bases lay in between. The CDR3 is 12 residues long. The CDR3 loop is CAWSPGDSPLHF. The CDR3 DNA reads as TGTGCCTGGAGTCCGGGGGATTCACCCCTCCACTTT.

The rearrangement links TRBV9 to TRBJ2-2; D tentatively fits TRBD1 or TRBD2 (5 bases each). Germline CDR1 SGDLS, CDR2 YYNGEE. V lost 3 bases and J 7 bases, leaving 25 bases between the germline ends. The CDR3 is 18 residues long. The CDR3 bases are TGTGCCAGCAGCGCTGCCCGAGGGGTTCAAGAGGGGCACGGGGAGCTGTTTTTT. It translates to CASSAARGVQEGHGELFF. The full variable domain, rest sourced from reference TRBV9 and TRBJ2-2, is DSGVTQTPKHLITATGQRVTLRCSPRSGDLSVYWYQQSLDQGLQFLIQYYNGEERAKGNILERFSAQQFPDLHSELNLSSLELGDSALYFCASSAARGVQEGHGELFFGEGSRLTVL.

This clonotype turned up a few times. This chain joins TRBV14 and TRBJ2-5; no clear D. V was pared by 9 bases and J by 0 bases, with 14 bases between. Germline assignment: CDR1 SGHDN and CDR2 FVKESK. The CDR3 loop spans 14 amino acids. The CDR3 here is CASRGWQDQETQYF. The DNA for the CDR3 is TGTGCCAGTAGAGGTTGGCAGGACCAAGAGACCCAGTACTTC.

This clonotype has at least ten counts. CDR3 nucleotide sequence: TGTGCCAGCAGCTTAGTGTTGGCTGGGGTATACACAGATACGCAGTATTTT. Protein product: CASSLVLAGVYTDTQYF. This chain connects TRBV7-9 to TRBJ2-3; D not resolved. This CDR3 has 17 residues. V was clipped by 1 base and J by 2 bases, with 16 bases between them. CDR1 is SEHNR and CDR2 is FQNEAQ in the germline V gene (reference sequence).

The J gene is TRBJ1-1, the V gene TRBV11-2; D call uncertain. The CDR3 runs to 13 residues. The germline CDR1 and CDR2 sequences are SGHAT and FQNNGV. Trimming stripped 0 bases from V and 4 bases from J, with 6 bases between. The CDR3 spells CASSLDLPTEAFF. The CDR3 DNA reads TGTGCCAGCAGCTTAGATCTTCCCACTGAAGCTTTCTTT.

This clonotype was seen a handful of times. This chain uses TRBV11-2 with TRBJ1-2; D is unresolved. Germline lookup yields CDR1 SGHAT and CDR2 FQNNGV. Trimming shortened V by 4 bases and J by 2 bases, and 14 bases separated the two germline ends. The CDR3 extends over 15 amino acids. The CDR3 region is CASSSQTDPNYGYTF. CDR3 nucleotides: TGTGCCAGCAGCTCTCAAACAGATCCCAACTATGGCTACACCTTC.

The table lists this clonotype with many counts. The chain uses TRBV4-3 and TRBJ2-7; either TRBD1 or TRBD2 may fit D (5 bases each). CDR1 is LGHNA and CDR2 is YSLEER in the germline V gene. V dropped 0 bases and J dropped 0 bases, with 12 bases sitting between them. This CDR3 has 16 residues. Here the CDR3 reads CASSQDRRGPSYEQYF. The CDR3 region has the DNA TGCGCCAGCAGCCAAGATCGACGGGGCCCCTCCTACGAGCAGTACTTC.

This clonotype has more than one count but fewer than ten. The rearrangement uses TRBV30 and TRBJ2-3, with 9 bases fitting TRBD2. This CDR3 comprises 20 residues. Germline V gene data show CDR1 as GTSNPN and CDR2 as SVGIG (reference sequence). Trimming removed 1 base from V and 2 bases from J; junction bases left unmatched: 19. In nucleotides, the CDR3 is TGTGCCTGGAGTGGGGGTACCCAACAGGCCCTAGCGGGGATCACAGATACGCAGTATTTT. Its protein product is CAWSGGTQQALAGITDTQYF.

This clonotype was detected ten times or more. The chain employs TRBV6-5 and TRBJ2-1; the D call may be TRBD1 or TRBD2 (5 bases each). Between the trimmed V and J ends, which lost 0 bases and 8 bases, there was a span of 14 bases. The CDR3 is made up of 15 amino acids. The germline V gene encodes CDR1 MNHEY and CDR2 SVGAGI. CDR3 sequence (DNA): TGTGCCAGCAGTTACTCTTTGGGGGTAGCTGATGAGCAGTTCTTC. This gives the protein CASSYSLGVADEQFF.

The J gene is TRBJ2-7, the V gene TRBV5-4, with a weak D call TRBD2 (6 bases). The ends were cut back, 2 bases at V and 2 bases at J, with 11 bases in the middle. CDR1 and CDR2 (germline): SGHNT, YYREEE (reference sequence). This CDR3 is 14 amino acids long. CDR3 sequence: CASSFLARPYEQYF. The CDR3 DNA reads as TGTGCCAGCAGCTTTCTAGCGAGACCCTACGAGCAGTACTTC.

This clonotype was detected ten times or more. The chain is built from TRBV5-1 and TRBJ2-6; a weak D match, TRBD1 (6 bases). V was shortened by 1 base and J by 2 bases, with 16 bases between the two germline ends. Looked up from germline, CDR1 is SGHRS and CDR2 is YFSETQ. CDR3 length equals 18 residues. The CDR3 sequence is CASSLYQYPGAGANVLTF. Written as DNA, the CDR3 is TGCGCCAGCAGCTTGTATCAATATCCAGGGGCTGGGGCCAACGTCCTGACTTTC.

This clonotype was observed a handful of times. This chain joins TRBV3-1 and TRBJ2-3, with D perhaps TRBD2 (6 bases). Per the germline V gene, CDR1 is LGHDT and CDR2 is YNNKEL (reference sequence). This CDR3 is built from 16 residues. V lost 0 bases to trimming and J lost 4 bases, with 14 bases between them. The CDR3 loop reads CASSQDGFGSADTQYF. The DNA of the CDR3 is TGTGCCAGCAGCCAAGATGGGTTCGGGAGTGCAGATACGCAGTATTTT.

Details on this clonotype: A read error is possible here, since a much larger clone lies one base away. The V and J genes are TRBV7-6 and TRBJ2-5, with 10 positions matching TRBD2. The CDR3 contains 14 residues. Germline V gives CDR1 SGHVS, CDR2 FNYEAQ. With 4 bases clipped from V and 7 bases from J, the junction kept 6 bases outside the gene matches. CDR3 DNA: TGTGCCAGCAGCTACCCTAGCGGGGGTGGGACCCAGTACTTC. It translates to CASSYPSGGGTQYF.

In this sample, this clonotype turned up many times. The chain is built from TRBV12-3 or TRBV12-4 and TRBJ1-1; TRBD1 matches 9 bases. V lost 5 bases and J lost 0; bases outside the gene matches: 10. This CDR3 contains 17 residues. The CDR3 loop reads CASSPWGRQGVNTEAFF. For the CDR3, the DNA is TGTGCCAGCAGTCCCTGGGGTCGACAGGGGGTGAACACTGAAGCTTTCTTT.

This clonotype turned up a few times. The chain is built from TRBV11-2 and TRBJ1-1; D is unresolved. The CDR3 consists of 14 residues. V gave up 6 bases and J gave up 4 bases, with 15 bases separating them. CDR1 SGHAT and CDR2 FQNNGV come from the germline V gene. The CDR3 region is CASSPLVSATEAFF. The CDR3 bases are TGTGCCAGCAGTCCCCTGGTGTCGGCCACTGAAGCTTTCTTT.

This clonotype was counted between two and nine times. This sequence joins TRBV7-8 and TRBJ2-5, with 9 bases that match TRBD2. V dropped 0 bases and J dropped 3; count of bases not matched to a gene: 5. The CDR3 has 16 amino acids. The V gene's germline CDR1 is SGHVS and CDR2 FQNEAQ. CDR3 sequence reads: CASSLARAGGKETQYF. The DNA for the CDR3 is TGTGCCAGCAGCTTAGCCCGCGCGGGGGGGAAAGAGACCCAGTACTTC.

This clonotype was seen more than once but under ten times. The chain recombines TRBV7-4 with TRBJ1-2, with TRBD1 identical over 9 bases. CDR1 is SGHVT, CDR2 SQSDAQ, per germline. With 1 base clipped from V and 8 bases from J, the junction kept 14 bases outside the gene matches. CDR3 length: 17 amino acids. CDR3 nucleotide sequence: TGTGCCAGCAGCTTAGTACCGGGACAGGGAAAAATTTTAGGCTACACCTTC. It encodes CASSLVPGQGKILGYTF.